This TCR beta chain was retrieved from a study of identical twins. Whole-study findings and limits: Findings depended on cross-sectional statistics rather than tracking the same donors. In cord blood, abundant beta clonotypes had fewer insertions; memory showed no trend.

Of note for this clonotype: Its antigen is not identified.

TCRdb reprocessed the 5' RACE reads with MiXCR, giving one entry per CDR3 protein. The sample gives hundreds of thousands of distinct CDR3 sequences, 7% to 7.5% of which show up once; roughly 1.6% is in the top ten. This CDR3 comprises 13 residues. J lost 13 bases, V lost 5 bases, and 10 bases had no gene match. CDR1 and CDR2 (germline): SGHTA, FQGNSA. These same data were also listed under a study on yellow fever vaccine responses in identical twins.

The sequencing sample was made of PBMCs. The chain carries TRBV7-2 and TRBJ1-1; 10 bases match TRBD1. The sequence was collected from a woman between 18 and 30 years old in good health. The CDR3 loop reads CASSAGTGDKGFF. The DNA for the CDR3 is TGTGCCAGCAGCGCCGGGACAGGGGACAAGGGTTTCTTT.